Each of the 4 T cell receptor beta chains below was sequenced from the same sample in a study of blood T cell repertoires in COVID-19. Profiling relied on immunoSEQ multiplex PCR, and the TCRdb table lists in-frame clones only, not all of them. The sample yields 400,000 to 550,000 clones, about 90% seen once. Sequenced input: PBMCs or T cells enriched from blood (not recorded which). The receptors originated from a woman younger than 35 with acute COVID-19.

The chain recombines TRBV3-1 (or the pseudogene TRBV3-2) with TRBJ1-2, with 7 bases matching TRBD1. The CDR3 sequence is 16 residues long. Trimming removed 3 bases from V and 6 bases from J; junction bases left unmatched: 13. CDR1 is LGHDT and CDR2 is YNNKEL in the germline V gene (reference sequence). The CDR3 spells CASSHLLSNRGNGYTF. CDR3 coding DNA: TGTGCCAGCAGCCACCTACTTTCCAACAGGGGAAATGGCTACACCTTC.

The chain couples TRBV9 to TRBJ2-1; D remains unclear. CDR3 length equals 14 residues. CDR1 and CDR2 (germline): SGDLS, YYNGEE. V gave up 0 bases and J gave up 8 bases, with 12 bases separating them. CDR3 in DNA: TGTGCCAGCAGCGTAGGGAGTAGCATCCATGAGCAGTTCTTC. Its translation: CASSVGSSIHEQFF. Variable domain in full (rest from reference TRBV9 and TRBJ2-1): DSGVTQTPKHLITATGQRVTLRCSPRSGDLSVYWYQQSLDQGLQFLIQYYNGEERAKGNILERFSAQQFPDLHSELNLSSLELGDSALYFCASSVGSSIHEQFFGPGTRLTVL.

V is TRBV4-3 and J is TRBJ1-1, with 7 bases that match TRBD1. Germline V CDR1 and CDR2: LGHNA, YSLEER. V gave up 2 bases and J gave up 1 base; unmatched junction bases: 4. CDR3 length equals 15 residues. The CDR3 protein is CASSQRTGGNTEAFF. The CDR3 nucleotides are TGCGCCAGCAGCCAACGGACAGGAGGGAACACTGAAGCTTTCTTT.

CDR3 sequence reads: CASSPSGRLVWANVLTF. The CDR3, as DNA: TGTGCCAGCAGTCCCAGCGGGAGGTTGGTCTGGGCCAACGTCCTGACTTTC. The chain combines TRBV28 with TRBJ2-6; 9 bases line up with TRBD2. The ends lost 5 bases at V and 5 bases at J; junction bases unmatched: 10. The CDR3 loop spans 17 amino acids. Looked up from germline, CDR1 is MDHEN and CDR2 is SYDVKM.